This T cell receptor beta chain is from a study of cytomegalovirus exposure and HLA in healthy donors. Study-level findings and limits: Cytomegalovirus-associated status was assigned to about 150 TCR beta chains. In vitro checks showed that a few CMV-associated chains really do target CMV antigens.

After removal of 5 bases from V and 4 bases from J, the junction contained 7 bases not matched to a gene. This CDR3 has 14 residues. The V gene's germline CDR1 is MNHNS and CDR2 SASEGT. Researchers ran the PCR with 60 Vbeta and 13 Jbeta primers. Assay: immunoSEQ multiplex PCR; the TCRdb copy retains only in-frame clones and omits some. The sample contains 200,000 to 250,000 clones, approximately 82% of which appear only once. The count of this clone is one. Antigen specificity is unknown. The gene calls are TRBV6-1 and TRBJ1-1, with 7 bases fitting TRBD1. Material: PBMCs. The clonotype comes from a woman aged 35 to 49 in good health and CMV-seronegative. CDR3 in DNA: TGTGCCAGCAGTTCGGACAGGTCGATCACTGAAGCTTTCTTT. Protein: CASSSDRSITEAFF.